This TCR beta chain comes out of a study of cytomegalovirus exposure and HLA in healthy donors. Looked up from germline, CDR1 is MDHEN and CDR2 is SYDVKM. V dropped 8 bases and J dropped 1 base, with 8 bases sitting between them. CDR3 length: 12 residues. Worth noting for this clone: Its antigen is currently unknown.

The PCR ran on 60 Vbeta and 13 Jbeta primers. The data were produced by immunoSEQ multiplex PCR, yet TCRdb's version contains in-frame clones alone and is incomplete. The table has fewer than 100,000 clones, about 80% seen once. General study results and limits: An observed cluster of highly shared sequence variants was recorded as a likely sequencing artifact. It was assumed in the presence/absence analyses that sequencing depth was roughly uniform across donors. Common viral pathogens seemed, in a later analysis, to connect with several of the most significant clusters. In a later analysis, TCR beta V- and J-gene trimming showed a link to a missense DCLRE1C variant.

The sequencing sample was made of PBMCs. This chain links TRBV28 with TRBJ1-1; no reliable D call. This TCR derives from a man aged 40-49 years in good health and CMV-seronegative. The CDR3 here is CASLSGNTEAFF. The CDR3 coding sequence is TGTGCCAGCCTTTCAGGGAACACTGAAGCTTTCTTT. The variable domain in full, completed from reference TRBV28 and TRBJ1-1, reads DVKVTQSSRYLVKRTGEKVFLECVQDMDHENMFWYRQDPGLGLRLIYFSYDVKMKEKGDIPEGYSVSREKKERFSLILESASTNQTSMYLCASLSGNTEAFFGQGTRLTVV.